This TCR beta chain was identified during a study of control samples from healthy donors and cancer patients. The CDR3 covers 15 residues. Germline V CDR1 and CDR2: KGHDR, SFDVKD. Trimming left V 7 bases short and J 5 bases short, with 16 bases between. Generated by immunoSEQ multiplex PCR, the TCRdb table keeps only in-frame clones and is missing some. The sample lists over 150,000 clones, roughly 91% occurring once. The sequencing sample was made of blood. The chain combines TRBV24-1 with TRBJ2-2; D is possibly TRBD1 or TRBD2 (6 bases each). The TCR comes from a man aged 18 to 29 in good health. The CDR3 coding sequence is TGTGCCACCAGCCCCAAGGGGGGTGCTACCGGGGAGCTGTTTTTT. This gives the protein CATSPKGGATGELFF.